This T cell receptor (beta chain) was captured in a study of shared clonotypes between healthy human individuals. Some clones are missing from TCRdb's copy, which holds only in-frame ones; the method was immunoSEQ multiplex PCR. This table holds roughly 1.5 million clones, 95% to 99% found once. General study results and limits: Blood alone was sampled, and tissue repertoires likely differ.

Turning to this clone: No antigen is known for it.

Between the trimmed V and J ends, which lost 2 bases and 0 bases, there was a span of 14 bases. CDR1 is SEHNR and CDR2 is FQNEAQ in the germline V gene (reference sequence). CDR3 length: 16 residues. The source is a man aged 30 to 45 in good health. The chain links TRBV7-9 to TRBJ2-7; D may be TRBD1 (6 bases). The source material was naive CD4+ T cells sorted from blood. Described subset: CD45RA+ positively selected. The DNA for the CDR3 is TGTGCCAGCAGCTTACCCAGGGACACAAGCTCCTACGAGCAGTACTTC. Its translation: CASSLPRDTSSYEQYF.